What follows are 22 T cell receptor beta chains derived from one specimen sequenced in a study of tumor-infiltrating lymphocytes in primary liver carcinoma (dated by TCRdb to the late 2010s). The instrument given in TCRdb is Illumina HiSeq 2500. A constant-region primer and ProtoScript II reverse transcriptase were used to reverse-transcribe TCRbeta-specific cDNA from around 530 ng total RNA. Three nested multiplex PCR rounds, following a slightly modified ARM-PCR procedure, were used to build the TCRbeta libraries. The first two PCR rounds used multiplex TRBV1-TRBV30 forward primers with a Cbeta reverse primer, each for approximately 9 cycles. TCRdb reprocessing: public reads trimmed at Q25 with fastp, clones called with MiXCR, in-frame beta chains kept. For every CDR3 protein sequence, its rows merge into one entry that carries the most common genes and DNA. The sample table lists 95,000 to 150,000 distinct CDR3 sequences, around 62% of them with a count of one. About a tenth of the sample comes from the top ten.

Total RNA and DNA were co-extracted from about 20-30 mg of bulk tissue with the AllPrep DNA/RNA mini kit, without cell sorting. The sequenced sample was liver tumor tissue from sampling region 1. Reading the label with the study, this specimen's cell subset or site is: tumor region T1, superior pole. The origin of the receptors is a woman aged 55-70 years with primary liver carcinoma and hepatitis B virus infection.

The chain has TRBV28 and TRBJ2-3, with TRBD2 matching over 8 bases. The junction had 10 bases not matched to a gene; V was cut back by 6 bases and J by 5 bases. CDR1 is MDHEN and CDR2 is SYDVKM in the germline V gene. The length of the CDR3 is 15 residues. The CDR3 DNA sequence: TGTGCCAGCAGAAAAACGGGAGGGACGATAGATACGCAGTATTTT. Amino acid sequence: CASRKTGGTIDTQYF.

The table lists this clonotype with a few counts. The conserved final phenylalanine or tryptophan is absent from the CDR3, which likely points to a read error. The V gene is TRBV29-1, the J gene TRBJ2-2, with D tentatively TRBD1 (6 bases). The CDR3 has 14 residues. CDR1 is SQVTM and CDR2 is ANQGSEA in the germline V gene. The germline V and J ends were trimmed by 7 bases and 0 bases, with 12 bases remaining between them. CDR3 sequence (DNA): TGCAGCGCCCTAGGACAGACGAACACCGGGGAGCTGTTTTAT. Translating it yields CSALGQTNTGELFY.

This clonotype was detected ten times or more. The rearrangement joins TRBV5-6 to TRBJ2-1, with 7 bases aligning to TRBD2. The CDR3 contains 16 residues. Germline-derived CDR1 and CDR2 are SGHDT and YYEEEE. The trim removed 2 bases at V and 5 bases at J, leaving 10 bases unmatched. The CDR3: CASSLKLARSNNEQFF. The CDR3 coding sequence is TGTGCCAGCAGCTTAAAACTAGCGCGATCAAACAATGAGCAGTTCTTC.

The chain uses TRBV6-1 and TRBJ2-1; 9 nucleotides align to TRBD2. V dropped 10 bases and J dropped 15; count of bases not matched to a gene: 19. Germline loops: CDR1 MNHNS, CDR2 SASEGT. The CDR3 has 14 residues. The CDR3 spells CATIAGDSYNDRFF. In DNA form, the CDR3 reads TGTGCCACCATAGCGGGGGACTCCTACAATGACCGGTTCTTC.

About this clonotype: A much larger clone is a single base away; this may be a read error. The V gene is TRBV6-1, the J gene TRBJ1-5; maybe TRBD1 (5 bases). From germline, CDR1 is MNHNS and CDR2 SASEGT. Trimming took 11 bases from V and 7 from J, leaving 18 bases between them. The CDR3 runs 13 residues. The CDR3: CAGHTGPEQPQHF. Here the CDR3 DNA reads TGTGCCGGGCATACGGGGCCCGAGCAGCCCCAGCATTTT.

On this clonotype: A much larger clone lies one base from this, so it may be a read error. The rearrangement uses TRBV6-4 and TRBJ2-1; no clear D gene. The V gene's germline CDR1 is MRHNA and CDR2 SNTAGT. V lost 9 bases, J lost 5 bases, and 14 bases lay in between. CDR3 length: 13 residues. The DNA for the CDR3 is TGTGCCAGAAGTAAGGACCGACACAATGAGCAGTTCTTC. It specifies CARSKDRHNEQFF.

For this clonotype: This may come from a read error, since a much larger clone is one base off. The rearrangement links TRBV12-3 or TRBV12-4 to TRBJ2-7, with 8 bases lining up with TRBD2. The CDR3 has 15 amino acids. The V and J ends lost 5 bases and 3 bases, in that order; junction bases with no gene match: 9. The CDR3 here is CASSPLGSGIYEQYF. DNA of the CDR3: TGTGCCAGCAGTCCCCTGGGTAGCGGGATCTACGAGCAGTACTTC.

A remark on this clonotype: This may be a read error: a much more frequent sequence differs by one nucleotide. The rearrangement joins TRBV6-5 to TRBJ2-3; D is undetermined. Per germline, CDR1 MNHEY and CDR2 SVGAGI. The CDR3 runs to 13 residues. Trimming removed 11 bases at V and 4 bases at J, with 16 bases between. Here the CDR3 DNA reads TGTGCCGTTAGTAACCTACGGGCAGATACGCAGTATTTT. Translating gives CAVSNLRADTQYF.

This clonotype has a single count. At one end, the junction sequence differs from germline, possibly due to a read error. The chain uses TRBV11-2 and TRBJ2-7, with 10 nucleotides matching TRBD2. Per germline, CDR1 SGHAT and CDR2 FQNNGV. This CDR3 has 15 amino acids. CDR3 coding DNA: TGCGTCAGCAGTACAACGGGACTAGCGTCACCCGAGCAGTACTTC. It is translated as CVSSTTGLASPEQYF.

A remark on this clonotype: This could be a read error, since a much larger clone is one nucleotide away. This chain uses TRBV7-9 with TRBJ1-1; a possible D gene is TRBD1 (6 bases). Germline V gene lookup returns CDR1 SEHNR and CDR2 FQNEAQ (reference sequence). The ends were cut back, 3 bases at V and 4 bases at J, with 12 bases in the middle. The CDR3 loop spans 14 amino acids. This CDR3 reads CASSFSVGGTEAFF. In nucleotides, the CDR3 is TGTGCCAGCAGCTTTTCAGTAGGGGGCACTGAAGCTTTCTTT. Using reference TRBV7-9 and TRBJ1-1 for the parts outside the CDR3, the full variable domain is DTGVSQNPRHKITKRGQNVTFRCDPISEHNRLYWYRQTLGQGPEFLTYFQNEAQLEKSRLLSDRFSAERPKGSFSTLEIQRTEQGDSAMYLCASSFSVGGTEAFFGQGTRLTVV.

This clonotype has just a few counts. The chain has TRBV12-3 or TRBV12-4 and TRBJ1-4, with a tentative D call TRBD1 (5 bases). The CDR3 runs to 14 residues. V lost 2 bases to trimming and J lost 8 bases, with 12 bases between them. This CDR3 is CASSLKQGGEKLFF. The CDR3 DNA follows: TGTGCCAGCAGTTTAAAGCAGGGAGGGGAAAAACTGTTTTTT.

This clonotype was recorded at least ten times. This chain's CDR3 is CSVARDFAGELFF. The CDR3 region has the DNA TGCAGCGTTGCCCGGGACTTCGCCGGGGAGCTGTTTTTT. The chain recombines TRBV29-1 with TRBJ2-2; D might be TRBD2 (6 bases). Germline loops: CDR1 SQVTM, CDR2 ANQGSEA. The CDR3 sequence is 13 residues long. V lost 4 bases to trimming and J lost 6 bases, with 12 bases between them.

With respect to this clonotype: A much larger clone differs from this one at a single base, so this may be a read error. The chain uses TRBV29-1 and TRBJ1-2; perhaps TRBD1 as D (5 bases). Per germline, CDR1 SQVTM and CDR2 ANQGSEA. The CDR3 contains 16 residues. This CDR3 is CSVQESMQGGSYGYTF. In nucleotides, the CDR3 is TGCAGCGTTCAAGAGTCGATGCAGGGAGGATCCTATGGCTACACCTTC.

On this clonotype itself: A read error may produce the germline difference seen at one junction end. The V call is TRBV12-3 or TRBV12-4, the J call TRBJ2-5; TRBD1 aligns across 8 bases. CDR3 length: 14 amino acids. CDR3 bases: TGTGCCAGCAGTCGACAGGGGCTCCGGGAGACCCAGTGCTTC. This translates into CASSRQGLRETQCF.

With regard to this clonotype: A junction boundary mismatches the germline segment, possibly from a read error. J is TRBJ2-3 and V is TRBV11-2; D remains ambiguous. Germline CDR1 is SGHAT and CDR2 is FQNNGV. The CDR3 is 13 residues long. The CDR3 is CTSSLDWKDTQYF. CDR3 sequence (DNA): TGTACCAGCAGCTTAGATTGGAAAGATACGCAGTATTTT.

There are many counts of this clonotype. The chain joins TRBV6-5 to TRBJ2-2, with a possible D match to TRBD2 (6 bases). CDR1 is MNHEY, CDR2 SVGAGI, per germline. The CDR3 runs 16 residues. V lost 0 bases, J lost 1 base, and 9 bases lay in between. In DNA, the CDR3 is TGTGCCAGCAGTTACTCGGGGGACTTGAACACCGGGGAGCTGTTTTTT. Translating it yields CASSYSGDLNTGELFF.

The chain joins TRBV20-1 to TRBJ2-1; no definite D call. Looked up from germline, CDR1 is DFQATT and CDR2 is SNEGSKA (reference sequence). Trimming took off 6 bases at V and 5 bases at J, with 20 bases between the two ends. This CDR3 has 15 amino acids. CDR3 nucleotide sequence: TGCAGTGCCCCTACCCCAGGTCGGTCCCACAATGAGCAGTTCTTC. The encoded protein is CSAPTPGRSHNEQFF.

Notes on this clonotype: A much larger clone differs by one base, so this may be a read error. This chain links TRBV6-1 with TRBJ2-3, with 7 bases aligning to TRBD2. Losses at the gene ends were 10 bases for V and 4 bases for J; bases not matched to a gene: 11. This CDR3 has 14 amino acids. The germline V gene encodes CDR1 MNHNS and CDR2 SASEGT. The DNA of the CDR3 is TGTGCCAACACAGGACTAGGAGTATCAGATACGCAGTATTTT. It encodes CANTGLGVSDTQYF.

Worth noting for this clonotype: It is likely a read error, because the conserved phenylalanine at the end of the CDR3 is missing. The chain couples TRBV10-3 to TRBJ1-2; D not certain. This CDR3 has 14 residues. Germline values: CDR1 ENHRY, CDR2 SYGVKD. The V and J ends lost 6 bases and 2 bases respectively, with 13 bases between them. The CDR3 reads CAISLDGRNYGYTV. The CDR3 nucleotides are TGTGCCATCAGCCTTGACGGAAGAAACTATGGCTACACCGTC.

In regard to this clonotype: A read error may account for a junction end that differs from germline. This rearrangement joins TRBV11-2 to TRBJ2-1, with D possibly called TRBD1 or TRBD2 (5 bases each). The CDR3 length is 12 residues. CDR1 is SGHAT, CDR2 FQNNGV, per germline. The CDR3 is CTSNLGRKEQFF. CDR3 in DNA: TGTACCAGCAACCTGGGACGGAAAGAGCAGTTCTTC.

Note on this clonotype: The conserved closing phenylalanine or tryptophan is absent in this CDR3, likely reflecting a read error. The chain combines TRBV12-3 or TRBV12-4 with TRBJ2-7; TRBD1 agrees at 7 bases. V shed 2 bases and J 7 bases; nucleotides not matched to a gene: 8. This CDR3 spans 14 amino acids. CDR3: CASSLLTGLAEQYL. The CDR3 DNA sequence: TGTGCCAGCAGTTTACTGACAGGGTTAGCTGAGCAGTACCTT.

The sample holds many counts of this clonotype. The rearrangement joins TRBV5-6 to TRBJ1-2, with D unresolved. V lost 1 base and J lost 13, with 14 bases in between. This CDR3 is built from 12 residues. The germline V gene has CDR1 SGHDT and CDR2 YYEEEE. The CDR3 loop reads CASSLRSDAVTF. The DNA of the CDR3 is TGTGCCAGCAGCTTGAGGTCAGACGCTGTCACCTTC.